Below, 26 T cell receptor beta chains from the same sample are listed, as sequenced in a study of blood T cell repertoires in COVID-19. Repertoires were generated with immunoSEQ multiplex PCR, while TCRdb's copy carries only in-frame clones and drops some. The table shows some 250,000 clones, with over 80% occurring only once. The sample consisted of PBMCs or T cells enriched from blood (not recorded which). Receptors were obtained from a human donor in a cohort exposed to, infected with or recovered from COVID-19 (not recorded which). The donor label of this sample is uncertain.

The rearrangement uses TRBV5-1 and TRBJ1-2; TRBD1 aligns across 9 bases. The CDR3 spans 15 residues. Germline CDR1 is SGHRS and CDR2 is YFSETQ. V was clipped by 0 bases and J by 5 bases; unmatched bases: 5. In DNA, the CDR3 is TGCGCCAGCAGCTTGGGGGGACAGGGAGATTATGGCTACACCTTC. Its translation: CASSLGGQGDYGYTF.

V and J are TRBV3-1 (or the pseudogene TRBV3-2) and TRBJ1-1, with D hard to call. The CDR3 length is 14 residues. Germline loops: CDR1 LGHDT, CDR2 YNNKEL (reference sequence). V was trimmed by 4 bases and J by 0 bases, leaving 9 bases between them. CDR3 in amino acids: CASSPRDMNTEAFF. The CDR3 bases are TGTGCCAGCAGCCCCCGAGACATGAACACTGAAGCTTTCTTT.

CDR3 sequence reads: CSVEVQDPNTEAFF. In DNA, the CDR3 is TGCAGCGTTGAGGTACAGGACCCGAACACTGAAGCTTTCTTT. The chain couples TRBV29-1 to TRBJ1-1; weak D call: TRBD1 (5 bases). V lost 3 bases and J 1 base, leaving 12 bases between the germline ends. The CDR3 runs to 14 residues. CDR1 and CDR2 from the germline V gene are SQVTM and ANQGSEA.

V and J are TRBV6-6 and TRBJ1-1, with 11 nucleotides matching TRBD1. From germline, CDR1 is MNHNY and CDR2 SVGAGI (reference sequence). The CDR3 loop spans 15 amino acids. Unmatched junction bases numbered 10, after V lost 5 bases and J lost 8 bases. This CDR3 is CASSTEGQGEREAFF. The CDR3 nucleotides are TGTGCCAGCAGTACCGAGGGACAGGGGGAGCGCGAAGCTTTCTTT.

In its sample, this clone was seen once. The gene calls are TRBV7-3 and TRBJ2-1, with 9 bases fitting TRBD2. The CDR3 covers 16 residues. Per germline, CDR1 SGHTA and CDR2 FQGTGA. Trimming removed 1 base from V and 1 base from J; junction bases left unmatched: 2. CDR3 loop: CASSLMRGGSYNEQFF. The CDR3 DNA is TGTGCCAGCAGCTTAATGCGGGGGGGTTCCTACAATGAGCAGTTCTTC. The full variable domain, its missing parts supplied by reference TRBV7-3 and TRBJ2-1, is GAGVSQTPSNKVTEKGKYVELRCDPISGHTALYWYRQSLGQGPEFLIYFQGTGAADDSGLPNDRFFAVRPEGSVSTLKIQRTERGDSAVYLCASSLMRGGSYNEQFFGPGTRLTVL.

V gene TRBV13 combines with J gene TRBJ1-1, with TRBD1 matching 9 bases. This CDR3 is 14 amino acids long. With 0 bases clipped from V and 6 bases from J, the junction kept 2 bases outside the gene matches. Germline V lookup: CDR1 PRHDT, CDR2 FYEKMQ (reference sequence). The CDR3 sequence is CASSLGGQGSEAFF. The CDR3 nucleotides read TGTGCCAGCAGCTTAGGGGGACAGGGTTCTGAAGCTTTCTTT.

In this sample, this clone turned up once. The rearrangement uses TRBV29-1 and TRBJ1-3; D is unclear. V was pared by 4 bases and J by 0 bases, with 7 bases between. CDR3 length equals 13 residues. From germline, CDR1 is SQVTM and CDR2 ANQGSEA. DNA for the CDR3: TGCAGCGTTGTGTACAGCTCTGGAAACACCATATATTTT. The encoded protein is CSVVYSSGNTIYF.

This chain joins TRBV11-2 and TRBJ2-3, with TRBD2 as a possible D gene (7 bases). Trimming pared 8 bases from V and 6 bases from J, leaving 18 bases between. The germline V gene encodes CDR1 SGHAT and CDR2 FQNNGV. This CDR3 has 14 residues. CDR3 coding DNA: TGTGCCAGCGCAAAGGGGGGGTTGGAGGATACGCAGTATTTT. Its protein is CASAKGGLEDTQYF.

This clone was counted a single time. This chain links TRBV9 with TRBJ2-2, with D tentatively TRBD2 (6 bases). Germline V gene data show CDR1 as SGDLS and CDR2 as YYNGEE. This CDR3 comprises 13 residues. V dropped 3 bases and J dropped 5 bases, with 8 bases sitting between them. CDR3: CASSAGGTGELFF. As DNA, the CDR3 is TGTGCCAGCAGCGCCGGGGGAACCGGGGAGCTGTTTTTT.

The rearrangement links TRBV3-1 (or the pseudogene TRBV3-2) to TRBJ1-1, with no clear D. The CDR3 extends over 13 amino acids. Germline V gene lookup returns CDR1 LGHDT and CDR2 YNNKEL (reference sequence). V was cut by 4 bases and J by 1 base, with 7 bases left in between. The CDR3 nucleotides are TGTGCCAGCAGCCTCCGACAGAACACTGAAGCTTTCTTT. This encodes CASSLRQNTEAFF.

CDR3 coding DNA: TGTGCCAGCAGCTTCGGCAGTGGGGTGGAGGGTGGCTACACCTTC. It yields the protein CASSFGSGVEGGYTF. The J gene is TRBJ1-2, the V gene TRBV7-9; D call uncertain. The CDR3 consists of 15 residues. Germline values: CDR1 SEHNR, CDR2 FQNEAQ (reference sequence). The V gene lost 3 bases and the J gene lost 7 bases, with 18 bases spanning the gap.

The J gene is TRBJ2-5, the V gene TRBV30; 12 bases fit TRBD2. Trimming at V came to 1 base and at J to 3 bases, leaving 9 bases not matched to a gene. The germline gives CDR1 GTSNPN, CDR2 SVGIG (reference sequence). The CDR3 has 17 amino acids. This chain's CDR3 is CAWSAQLAGGTKETQYF. The CDR3 DNA is TGTGCCTGGAGTGCCCAACTAGCGGGGGGAACAAAAGAGACCCAGTACTTC.

This clone was counted between two and nine times. Other DNA variants within this sample encode the same CDR3. The J gene is TRBJ1-1, the V gene TRBV30; D is uncertain. Deletions cut 2 bases from V and 5 bases from J, with 9 bases between. The CDR3 is 12 residues long. The germline V gene has CDR1 GTSNPN and CDR2 SVGIG (reference sequence). CDR3 sequence reads: CAWSRGWTEAFF. As DNA, the CDR3 is TGTGCCTGGAGTCGAGGGTGGACTGAAGCTTTCTTT.

The chain uses TRBV5-4 and TRBJ2-1; 10 positions match TRBD2. The J segment lost 9 bases and the V segment lost 4 bases, leaving 7 bases of the junction unmatched. CDR3 size: 14 residues. CDR1 and CDR2 from the germline V gene are SGHNT and YYREEE (reference sequence). CDR3 bases: TGTGCCAGCAGCATTAGCGGGGGGCCCGGTGAGCAGTTCTTC. Translated: CASSISGGPGEQFF.

V is TRBV7-9 and J is TRBJ1-1; 7 bases match TRBD1. The V gene's germline CDR1 is SEHNR and CDR2 FQNEAQ (reference sequence). The CDR3 has 16 amino acids. J gave up 3 bases and V 1 base, and 8 bases lay outside the gene matches. CDR3: CASSLEKGAGDTEAFF. As DNA, the CDR3 is TGTGCCAGCAGCTTAGAGAAGGGGGCCGGGGACACTGAAGCTTTCTTT.

The gene calls are TRBV12-5 and TRBJ1-6; perhaps TRBD1 as D (6 bases). The CDR3 spans 21 residues. V shed 2 bases and J shed 0 bases, with 23 bases lying between them. The germline gives CDR1 LGHNT, CDR2 FRNRAP. In nucleotides, the CDR3 is TGTGCTAGTGGTTTGTATGGGTTGGGGGCAGGAATGAGCTCCTATAATTCACCCCTCCACTTT. Translated, it gives CASGLYGLGAGMSSYNSPLHF.

The CDR3 spells CASSFGRARDYGYTF. The CDR3 DNA reads as TGTGCCAGCAGCTTTGGGAGGGCAAGAGACTATGGCTACACCTTC. J is TRBJ1-2 and V is TRBV7-8; D is ambiguous. The CDR3 extends over 15 amino acids. Germline values: CDR1 SGHVS, CDR2 FQNEAQ. V was pared by 3 bases and J by 3 bases, with 14 bases between.

This chain uses TRBV4-1 with TRBJ2-1; the D is unclear. The CDR3 spans 15 residues. The ends were cut back, 3 bases at V and 2 bases at J, with 11 bases in the middle. Germline values: CDR1 MGHRA, CDR2 YSYEKL. As DNA, the CDR3 is TGCGCCAGCAGCCACGGTGCCCAACCCTACAATGAGCAGTTCTTC. This gives the protein CASSHGAQPYNEQFF.

This chain connects TRBV2 to TRBJ1-1, with 9 bases fitting TRBD1. This CDR3 has 12 amino acids. CDR1 is SNHLY, CDR2 FYNNEI, per germline. The J segment lost 10 bases and the V segment lost 9 bases, leaving 9 bases of the junction unmatched. CDR3 sequence reads: CARMTGGASAFF. Written as DNA, the CDR3 is TGTGCCAGAATGACAGGGGGGGCCTCAGCTTTCTTT.

This clone was seen a single time. This chain uses TRBV11-2 with TRBJ1-3; D might be TRBD1 (6 bases). From germline, CDR1 is SGHAT and CDR2 FQNNGV. Trimming removed 1 base from V and 5 bases from J, with 9 bases in between. CDR3 length: 14 residues. DNA of the CDR3: TGTGCCAGCAGCTTAGGGGACATTAGAAACACCATATATTTT. Translating it yields CASSLGDIRNTIYF.

The rearrangement joins TRBV3-1 (or the pseudogene TRBV3-2) to TRBJ2-7, with a possible D match to TRBD2 (6 bases). CDR1 and CDR2 (germline): LGHDT, YNNKEL (reference sequence). CDR3 length: 14 residues. The germline V and J ends were trimmed by 4 bases and 2 bases, with 12 bases remaining between them. In DNA, the CDR3 is TGTGCCAGCAGCCCGGGACTGACTACCTACGAGCAGTACTTC. Translation: CASSPGLTTYEQYF.

V usage is TRBV5-8 and J usage is TRBJ1-1; TRBD1 matches at 7 bases. V was pared by 4 bases and J by 0 bases, with 6 bases of the junction left unmatched. The CDR3 runs to 15 residues. In germline, CDR1 is SGHTS, CDR2 YDEGEE. CDR3 residues: CASSLGQVLNTEAFF. The CDR3 DNA reads TGTGCCAGCAGCCTAGGACAGGTTTTGAACACTGAAGCTTTCTTT.

V and J are TRBV3-1 (or the pseudogene TRBV3-2) and TRBJ1-2; TRBD1 is a possible D gene (5 bases). CDR1 is LGHDT and CDR2 is YNNKEL in the germline V gene (reference sequence). The CDR3 has 16 amino acids. The V end lost 4 bases, the J end lost 7 bases, and 22 bases lay between the germline ends. The CDR3 spells CASSPGLRVGVGGYTF. The CDR3 bases are TGTGCCAGCAGCCCAGGGCTTCGGGTTGGTGTCGGTGGCTACACCTTC.

The chain recombines TRBV7-9 with TRBJ1-5, with 11 bases that match TRBD1. Trimming took 5 bases from V and 3 from J; bases not matched to a gene: 6. In germline, CDR1 is SEHNR, CDR2 FQNEAQ (reference sequence). This CDR3 contains 16 residues. CDR3 DNA sequence: TGTGCCAGCAGCACGGGGACAGGGGGGGCCAATCAGCCCCAGCATTTT. Protein sequence: CASSTGTGGANQPQHF.

Regarding this clone: At one end, the junction sequence differs from germline, possibly due to a read error. The CDR3 loop is CASRDTMAGGLLIF. CDR3 bases: TGCGCCAGCAGAGATACTATGGCGGGGGGGCTTTTGATCTTC. The chain has TRBV10-2 and TRBJ2-1, with TRBD2 identical over 9 bases. This CDR3 has 14 amino acids. Per germline, CDR1 WSHSY and CDR2 SAAADI.

The chain uses TRBV3-1 (or the pseudogene TRBV3-2) and TRBJ2-7, with TRBD1 identical over 9 bases. Germline values: CDR1 LGHDT, CDR2 YNNKEL (reference sequence). The CDR3 runs 14 residues. The V segment lost 3 bases and the J segment 7 bases; nucleotides outside the gene matches: 7. CDR3 coding DNA: TGTGCCAGCAGCCACCTACAGGGGGCGGGGGAGCAGTACTTC. Translated, it gives CASSHLQGAGEQYF.